This T cell receptor (beta chain) is drawn from a study of blood T cell repertoires in COVID-19. Study-wide context: Spain, Italy and the United States supplied samples that represented acute and convalescent COVID-19. Sources were T cells, B-cell-depleted T cells, or PBMCs; the material itself was cDNA or gDNA.

This clone has just a few counts. V was clipped by 0 bases and J by 4 bases, with 9 bases between them. This CDR3 is 14 amino acids long. Germline V CDR1 and CDR2: SEHNR, FQNEAQ (reference sequence). Sequenced by immunoSEQ multiplex PCR; TCRdb stores in-frame clones only, minus some. The table lists approximately 250,000 clones, approximately 89% of them singletons. Cohorts were determined from participant-reported clinical history. Up to 2 weeks before entering the study, exposed participants had met a COVID-19 case. This receptor was taken from a woman aged 40-49 years who had been exposed to COVID-19. The V gene is TRBV7-9, the J gene TRBJ1-2; the D gene is possibly TRBD1 (5 bases). The source material was PBMCs or T cells enriched from blood (not recorded which). The CDR3 sequence: CASSLADSAYGYTF. CDR3 coding DNA: TGTGCCAGCAGCTTAGCCGACAGTGCCTATGGCTACACCTTC.